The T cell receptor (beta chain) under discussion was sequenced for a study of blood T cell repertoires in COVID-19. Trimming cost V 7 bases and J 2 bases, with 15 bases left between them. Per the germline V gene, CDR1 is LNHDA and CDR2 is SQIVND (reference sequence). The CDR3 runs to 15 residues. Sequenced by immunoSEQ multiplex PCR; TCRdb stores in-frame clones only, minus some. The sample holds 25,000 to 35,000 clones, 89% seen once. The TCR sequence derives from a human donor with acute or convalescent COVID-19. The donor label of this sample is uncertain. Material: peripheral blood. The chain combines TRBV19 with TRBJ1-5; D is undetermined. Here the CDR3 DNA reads TGTGCCAGTAAGAGCCTCAATTCGGGCAATCAGCCCCAGCATTTT. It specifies CASKSLNSGNQPQHF.